These 9 T cell receptor beta chains originate from one sample sequenced in a study of radiation and T cells in renal cell carcinoma. Using immunoSEQ multiplex PCR, the repertoire was profiled, and TCRdb retains in-frame clones only, with some absent. The table lists 90,000 to 95,000 clones, 70% to 85% of them singletons. Time point of the sample: baseline pretreatment blood. Regarding treatment: 15 Gy SBRT to primary tumor, nephrectomy 4 weeks later. The source was blood, collected from a patient whose treatment included radiotherapy and nephrectomy. The receptor source for this set is a man aged 55 to 70 with renal cell carcinoma.

J is TRBJ2-1 and V is TRBV10-3; TRBD1 matches 9 bases. Unmatched junction bases numbered 9, after V lost 2 bases and J lost 10 bases. The germline gives CDR1 ENHRY, CDR2 SYGVKD. The CDR3 is made up of 15 amino acids. CDR3 bases: TGTGCCATCAGTGAGGGGACAGGGACCACAATGGAGCAGTTCTTC. It codes for CAISEGTGTTMEQFF.

The J gene is TRBJ2-7, the V gene TRBV11-3; no reliable D call. Trimming removed 5 bases from V and 0 bases from J, with 14 bases in between. Looked up from germline, CDR1 is SGHNT and CDR2 is YENEEA. There are 15 residues in the CDR3. CDR3 amino acids: CASSRIDKSSYEQYF. Written as DNA, the CDR3 is TGTGCCAGCAGCCGCATTGACAAAAGCTCCTACGAGCAGTACTTC. The variable domain in full, completed from reference TRBV11-3 and TRBJ2-7, reads EAGVVQSPRYKIIEKKQPVAFWCNPISGHNTLYWYLQNLGQGPELLIRYENEEAVDDSQLPKDRFSAERLKGVDSTLKIQPAELGDSAVYLCASSRIDKSSYEQYFGPGTRLTVT.

This chain connects TRBV7-8 to TRBJ2-7; 9 bases fit TRBD2. CDR3 length equals 15 residues. Trimming cost V 0 bases and J 5 bases; bases outside gene matches: 5. The germline V gene has CDR1 SGHVS and CDR2 FQNEAQ. The CDR3 coding sequence is TGTGCCAGCAGCTTAGCCCTAGCGGGACACAACGAGCAGTACTTC. Protein product: CASSLALAGHNEQYF.

The chain recombines TRBV15 with TRBJ2-1; no clear D gene. Germline CDR1 LNHNV, CDR2 YYDKDF (reference sequence). V lost 8 bases to trimming and J lost 0 bases, with 8 bases between them. This CDR3 contains 13 residues. The CDR3 reads CATQISSYNEQFF. DNA for the CDR3: TGTGCCACCCAAATCAGCTCCTACAATGAGCAGTTCTTC. Complete variable domain (other parts from reference TRBV15 and TRBJ2-1): DAMVIQNPRYQVTQFGKPVTLSCSQTLNHNVMYWYQQKSSQAPKLLFHYYDKDFNNEADTPDNFQSRRPNTSFCFLDIRSPGLGDTAMYLCATQISSYNEQFFGPGTRLTVL.

J is TRBJ2-5 and V is TRBV5-8, with D unclear. There are 13 residues in the CDR3. Trimming took 0 bases from V and 5 from J, leaving 8 bases between them. The germline V gene encodes CDR1 SGHTS and CDR2 YDEGEE. CDR3 nucleotide sequence: TGTGCCAGCAGCTTGGGTGGGTTCGAGACCCAGTACTTC. Translated, it gives CASSLGGFETQYF.

This chain joins TRBV5-4 and TRBJ1-1; perhaps TRBD1 as D (6 bases). Trimming took 4 bases from V and 1 from J, leaving 20 bases between them. The germline CDR1 and CDR2 sequences are SGHNT and YYREEE (reference sequence). This CDR3 is 17 amino acids long. The CDR3 here is CASSPGAFGLPNTEAFF. The CDR3 DNA reads TGTGCCAGCAGCCCGGGGGCGTTTGGTCTCCCGAACACTGAAGCTTTCTTT.

J is TRBJ2-6 and V is TRBV5-1; TRBD2 aligns across 7 bases. The V gene end was trimmed by 4 bases and the J gene end by 0 bases; junction bases not matched to a gene: 10. The CDR3 contains 18 residues. CDR1 SGHRS and CDR2 YFSETQ come from the germline V gene. In DNA form, the CDR3 reads TGCGCCAGCAGCCCTGCGGGGAGGGGTAGCTCTGGGGCCAACGTCCTGACTTTC. Amino acids: CASSPAGRGSSGANVLTF.

V usage is TRBV5-5 and J usage is TRBJ2-1; 7 bases line up with TRBD2. Trimming cost V 3 bases and J 2 bases; bases outside gene matches: 8. Germline-derived CDR1 and CDR2 are SGHKS and YYEKEE (reference sequence). The CDR3 sequence is 16 residues long. CDR3 protein: CASSSGTTRPYNEQFF. The CDR3, as DNA: TGTGCCAGCAGCTCTGGGACTACTCGGCCCTACAATGAGCAGTTCTTC.

The chain uses TRBV7-6 and TRBJ1-5; no firm D call. The V end was cut by 4 bases, the J end by 3 bases, with 7 bases between. CDR1 and CDR2 from the germline V gene are SGHVS and FNYEAQ. The CDR3 runs 13 residues. The CDR3 reads CASSSGSNQPQHF. The CDR3 nucleotides read TGTGCCAGCAGCTCCGGGTCCAATCAGCCCCAGCATTTT.